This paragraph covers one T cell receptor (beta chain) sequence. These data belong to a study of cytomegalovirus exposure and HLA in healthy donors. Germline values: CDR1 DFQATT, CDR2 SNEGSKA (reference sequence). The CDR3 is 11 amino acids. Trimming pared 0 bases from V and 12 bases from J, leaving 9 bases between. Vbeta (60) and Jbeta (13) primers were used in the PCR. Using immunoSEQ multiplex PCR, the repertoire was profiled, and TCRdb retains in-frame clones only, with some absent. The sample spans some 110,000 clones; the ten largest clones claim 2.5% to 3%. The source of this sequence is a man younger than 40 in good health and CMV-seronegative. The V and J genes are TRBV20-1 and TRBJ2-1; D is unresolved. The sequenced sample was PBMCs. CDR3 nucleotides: TGCAGTGCTAGAGATGAGACTCGGCAGTTCTTC. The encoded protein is CSARDETRQFF.